This T cell receptor (beta chain) was retrieved from a study of cytomegalovirus exposure and HLA in healthy donors. Study-wide findings and caveats: Some TCR beta chains (more than 150 of them) were listed as cytomegalovirus-associated. With further analysis later on, most CMV-associated TCR beta chains appeared HLA-restricted.

On this clone: Its antigen is unidentified.

The PCR had 60 Vbeta and 13 Jbeta primers. Assay: immunoSEQ multiplex PCR; the TCRdb copy retains only in-frame clones and omits some. Its listing shows fewer than 85,000 clones. This CDR3 comprises 14 residues. Trimming removed 5 bases from V and 5 bases from J, with 12 bases in between. Germline V gene lookup returns CDR1 LNHDA and CDR2 SQIVND (reference sequence). The TCR was taken from a man aged 25-45 years in good health and CMV-seronegative. Sample: PBMCs. V is TRBV19 and J is TRBJ2-2, with D perhaps TRBD2 (6 bases). CDR3 residues: CASSYGSLTGELFF. CDR3 in DNA: TGTGCCAGTAGTTACGGGAGTCTTACCGGGGAGCTGTTTTTT.